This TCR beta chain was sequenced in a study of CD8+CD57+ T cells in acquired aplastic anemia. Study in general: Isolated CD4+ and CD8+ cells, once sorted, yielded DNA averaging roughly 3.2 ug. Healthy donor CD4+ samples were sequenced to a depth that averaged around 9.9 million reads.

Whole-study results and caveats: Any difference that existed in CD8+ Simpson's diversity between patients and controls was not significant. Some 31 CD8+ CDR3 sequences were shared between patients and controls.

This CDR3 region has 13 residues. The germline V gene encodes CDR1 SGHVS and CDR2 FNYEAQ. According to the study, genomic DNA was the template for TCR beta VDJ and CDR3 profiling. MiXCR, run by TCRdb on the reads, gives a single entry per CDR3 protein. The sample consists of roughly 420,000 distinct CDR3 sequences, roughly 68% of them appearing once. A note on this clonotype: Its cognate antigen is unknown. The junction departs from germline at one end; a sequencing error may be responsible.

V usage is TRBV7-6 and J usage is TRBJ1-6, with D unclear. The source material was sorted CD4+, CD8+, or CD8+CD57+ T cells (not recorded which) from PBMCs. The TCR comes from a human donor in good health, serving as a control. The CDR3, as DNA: TGTGCCAGTAGCTCGACCCCTAATACACCCCTCCACTTT. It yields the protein CASSSTPNTPLHF.